Below are 31 T cell receptor beta chains sequenced from a single sample in a study of regulatory T cells in long-lasting Graves disease. Time point meaning: newly diagnosed GD, antithyroid drugs for less than 3 months. The TCR library used RNA extracted from PBMCs. In building TCR beta libraries, iRepertoire HTBI primers were used together with Arm-PCR of CDR3 regions. TCRdb re-called the multiplex PCR reads through MiXCR, storing one row per CDR3 protein. The sample shows a few hundred thousand distinct CDR3 sequences, about 17% of them seen only once. Sequenced material: peripheral blood mononuclear cells (PBMCs), taken at new diagnosis, from a patient treated with antithyroid drugs. The receptors shown here come from a female donor with Graves disease.

The chain recombines TRBV7-9 with TRBJ2-4, with TRBD1 identical over 7 bases. The trim removed 3 bases at V and 4 bases at J, leaving 3 bases unmatched. The CDR3 totals 14 residues. Germline loops: CDR1 SEHNR, CDR2 FQNEAQ (reference sequence). The CDR3 sequence is CASSFTGDKNIQYF. Written as DNA, the CDR3 is TGTGCCAGCAGCTTTACAGGGGATAAAAACATTCAGTACTTC.

Note on this clonotype: This could be a read error, since a much larger clone is one nucleotide away. The V call is TRBV11-3, the J call TRBJ2-7, with 9 bases lining up with TRBD2. CDR3 length: 14 amino acids. The trim removed 5 bases at V and 7 bases at J, leaving 9 bases unmatched. Germline CDR1 SGHNT, CDR2 YENEEA. In DNA, the CDR3 is TGTGCCAGCAGCGTACCGGGACTAGCCAATGAGCAGTACTTC. This translates into CASSVPGLANEQYF.

As regards this clonotype: With a much larger clone just one base away, this may be a read error. The V gene is TRBV12-3 or TRBV12-4, the J gene TRBJ1-2, with a weak D call TRBD1 (6 bases). V lost 3 bases, J lost 4 bases, and 15 bases lay in between. The CDR3 runs to 15 residues. CDR3 in DNA: TGTGCCAGCAGTTTTACCCTCGGGACAAGCTATGGCTACACCTTC. It codes for CASSFTLGTSYGYTF.

A note on this clonotype: One base separates it from a far larger clone, so it is likely a read error. The rearrangement uses TRBV11-1 and TRBJ2-3; 8 bases are a match to TRBD2. The J call may not be correct, given that the DNA end is closer to TRBJ2-1. From germline, CDR1 is SGHAT and CDR2 FQDESV (reference sequence). The CDR3 runs to 13 residues. CDR3: CASRAGVYNEQFF. The CDR3 nucleotides are TGTGCCAGCAGAGCGGGGGTTTACAATGAGCAGTTCTTC.

The chain joins TRBV11-2 to TRBJ1-4; D possibly corresponds to TRBD1 (6 bases). The CDR3 totals 21 residues. The germline V gene has CDR1 SGHAT and CDR2 FQNNGV. With 5 bases removed from V and 2 bases from J, the gap between germline ends came to 30 bases. The CDR3 sequence: CASSGNRDDYARIITNEKLFF. The CDR3 DNA sequence: TGTGCCAGCAGCGGAAACAGGGACGACTATGCTAGGATCATCACTAATGAAAAACTGTTTTTT.

This clonotype appeared many times. The rearrangement uses TRBV27 and TRBJ2-2; 8 bases line up with TRBD2. With V trimmed by 7 bases and J by 4 bases, 11 bases remained unmatched. The CDR3 extends over 16 amino acids. Germline assignment: CDR1 MNHEY and CDR2 SMNVEV (reference sequence). CDR3 bases: TGTGCCAGCACCGGGGGGGTGATTCGGGGCACCGGGGAGCTGTTTTTT. It specifies CASTGGVIRGTGELFF.

The chain carries TRBV12-3 or TRBV12-4 and TRBJ2-5; TRBD1 matches 7 bases. Trimming took 7 bases from V and 0 from J; bases not matched to a gene: 5. CDR3 length: 14 amino acids. The CDR3 coding sequence is TGTGCCAGCAACATTGGGACAGACCAAGAGACCCAGTACTTC. Translated, it gives CASNIGTDQETQYF.

In its sample, this clonotype was seen many times. The J gene is TRBJ2-5, the V gene TRBV11-3, with 9 positions matching TRBD1. Germline lookup yields CDR1 SGHNT and CDR2 YENEEA. There are 14 residues in the CDR3. With V trimmed by 3 bases and J by 5 bases, 4 bases remained unmatched. In nucleotides, the CDR3 is TGTGCCAGCAGCTTCCAGACAGGGGGGGAGACCCAGTACTTC. It specifies CASSFQTGGETQYF. Together with reference TRBV11-3 and TRBJ2-5, the CDR3 gives the full variable domain: EAGVVQSPRYKIIEKKQPVAFWCNPISGHNTLYWYLQNLGQGPELLIRYENEEAVDDSQLPKDRFSAERLKGVDSTLKIQPAELGDSAVYLCASSFQTGGETQYFGPGTRLLVL.

Regarding this clonotype: Since a much larger clone is just one base distant, this may be a read error. The chain combines TRBV2 with TRBJ1-6; TRBD1 agrees at 8 bases. Germline V gene sequence: CDR1 SNHLY, CDR2 FYNNEI. The CDR3 extends over 14 amino acids. The CDR3 nucleotides read TGTGCCAGCAGTATGACAGGGGTCTATTCACCCCTCCTCTTT. This sequence encodes CASSMTGVYSPLLF. Full variable domain (rest looked up from reference TRBV2 and TRBJ1-6): EPEVTQTPSHQVTQMGQEVILRCVPISNHLYFYWYRQILGQKVEFLVSFYNNEISEKSEIFDDQFSVERPDGSNFTLKIRSTKLEDSAMYFCASSMTGVYSPLLFGNGTRLTVT.

This clonotype has a count of ten or more. The chain links TRBV9 to TRBJ2-3, with a weak D call TRBD2 (5 bases). The CDR3 covers 15 residues. Trimming pared 0 bases from V and 2 bases from J, leaving 10 bases between. Germline values: CDR1 SGDLS, CDR2 YYNGEE. DNA of the CDR3: TGTGCCAGCAGCGTAGTGGGAGTAAACACAGATACGCAGTATTTT. It is translated as CASSVVGVNTDTQYF.

The chain is built from TRBV30 and TRBJ1-5; perhaps TRBD1 as D (6 bases). The germline gives CDR1 GTSNPN, CDR2 SVGIG (reference sequence). The V end lost 2 bases, the J end lost 5 bases, and 13 bases lay between the germline ends. The CDR3 extends over 14 amino acids. CDR3 residues: CAWSLGGGYQPQHF. The DNA of the CDR3 is TGTGCCTGGAGTTTAGGGGGGGGCTATCAGCCCCAGCATTTT. Together with reference TRBV30 and TRBJ1-5, the CDR3 gives the full variable domain: SQTIHQWPATLVQPVGSPLSLECTVEGTSNPNLYWYRQAAGRGLQLLFYSVGIGQISSEVPQNLSASRPQDRQFILSSKKLLLSDSGFYLCAWSLGGGYQPQHFGDGTRLSIL.

This clonotype showed up just a few times. One end of the junction fails to match germline, which may point to a read error. V gene TRBV6-1 combines with J gene TRBJ2-1, with TRBD2 identical over 13 bases. This CDR3 comprises 13 residues. CDR1 is MNHNS, CDR2 SASEGT, per germline. In DNA form, the CDR3 reads TGCGCCAGCAGGCGGACTAGCGGGAGTGGGCAGTTCTTC. This translates into CASRRTSGSGQFF.

This clonotype came up many times. The V and J genes are TRBV30 and TRBJ1-6; 9 bases are shared with TRBD1. Germline CDR1 is GTSNPN and CDR2 is SVGIG (reference sequence). The V and J ends lost 3 bases and 9 bases, in that order; junction bases with no gene match: 0. CDR3 length: 12 amino acids. The CDR3 bases are TGTGCCTGGAGGACAGGGGGTTCACCCCTCCACTTT. Its protein is CAWRTGGSPLHF.

This clonotype was seen at least ten times. The chain carries TRBV3-1 and TRBJ2-5; the D is unclear. The germline V and J ends were trimmed by 4 bases and 1 base, with 7 bases remaining between them. CDR1 and CDR2 from the germline V gene are LGHDT and YNNKEL (reference sequence). The CDR3 runs to 13 residues. This CDR3 is CASSLTRQETQYF. CDR3 nucleotide sequence: TGTGCCAGCAGCCTGACACGCCAAGAGACCCAGTACTTC.

This clonotype has ten or more counts. The rearrangement joins TRBV14 to TRBJ1-6; possibly TRBD1 for D (5 bases). This CDR3 is 16 amino acids long. CDR1 and CDR2 (germline): SGHDN, FVKESK. With 3 bases removed from V and 5 bases from J, the gap between germline ends came to 14 bases. CDR3 bases: TGTGCCAGCAGCCACCCTTGGGGCAGAGATAATTCACCCCTCCACTTT. Translating it yields CASSHPWGRDNSPLHF.

The sample holds many counts of this clonotype. The chain couples TRBV30 to TRBJ2-2; D may correspond to TRBD1 or TRBD2 (5 bases each). The CDR3 spans 13 residues. Trimming cost V 0 bases and J 6 bases, with 8 bases left between them. Germline values: CDR1 GTSNPN, CDR2 SVGIG (reference sequence). In nucleotides, the CDR3 is TGTGCCTGGAGTGTACGGGACCCCGGGGAGCTGTTTTTT. Translating gives CAWSVRDPGELFF. Full variable domain (missing parts from reference TRBV30 and TRBJ2-2): SQTIHQWPATLVQPVGSPLSLECTVEGTSNPNLYWYRQAAGRGLQLLFYSVGIGQISSEVPQNLSASRPQDRQFILSSKKLLLSDSGFYLCAWSVRDPGELFFGEGSRLTVL.

The table lists this clonotype with many counts. The chain is built from TRBV6-5 and TRBJ2-1; 7 bases map to TRBD2. With V trimmed by 3 bases and J by 8 bases, 10 bases remained unmatched. Germline V gene data show CDR1 as MNHEY and CDR2 as SVGAGI. This CDR3 contains 15 residues. The CDR3 here is CASSYWGGEWDEQFF. The CDR3 nucleotides are TGTGCCAGCAGTTATTGGGGGGGGGAGTGGGATGAGCAGTTCTTC.

This clonotype was counted at least ten times. The chain uses TRBV20-1 and TRBJ2-2; D gene ambiguous. Trimming shortened V by 0 bases and J by 5 bases, and 16 bases separated the two germline ends. The CDR3 runs 16 residues. The germline V gene encodes CDR1 DFQATT and CDR2 SNEGSKA (reference sequence). In nucleotides, the CDR3 is TGCAGTGCTAGAGATCAATTTGGACGAGCTACCGGGGAGCTGTTTTTT. Translation gives CSARDQFGRATGELFF.

This clonotype was counted at least ten times. This sequence joins TRBV27 and TRBJ2-3; 10 positions match TRBD1. The V gene's germline CDR1 is MNHEY and CDR2 SMNVEV (reference sequence). The CDR3 loop spans 15 amino acids. Losses at the gene ends were 6 bases for V and 3 bases for J; bases not matched to a gene: 6. The CDR3 loop is CASRTGGVRTDTQYF. Here the CDR3 DNA reads TGTGCCAGCAGGACAGGGGGCGTGAGAACAGATACGCAGTATTTT.

This clonotype came up many times. The chain uses TRBV28 and TRBJ1-1; D is perhaps TRBD1 (5 bases). V was cut by 6 bases and J by 0 bases, with 14 bases left in between. Germline CDR1 and CDR2: MDHEN and SYDVKM. This CDR3 is 15 amino acids long. CDR3 sequence reads: CASRWVRALNTEAFF. CDR3 nucleotides: TGTGCCAGCAGGTGGGTCAGGGCCTTGAACACTGAAGCTTTCTTT.

There are many counts of this clonotype. This chain uses TRBV27 with TRBJ1-5; D unresolved. From germline, CDR1 is MNHEY and CDR2 SMNVEV (reference sequence). V was shortened by 2 bases and J by 3 bases, with 11 bases between the two germline ends. The CDR3 is made up of 15 amino acids. The CDR3 sequence is CASSLGRHNNQPQHF. The CDR3, as DNA: TGTGCCAGCAGTTTAGGGCGACATAACAATCAGCCCCAGCATTTT.

The CDR3 loop is CASKGDLNTEAFF. CDR3 DNA: TGTGCCAGCAAGGGGGATTTAAACACTGAAGCTTTCTTT. V is TRBV28 and J is TRBJ1-1, with D possibly TRBD1 on 6 matching bases. Germline assignment: CDR1 MDHEN and CDR2 SYDVKM. Between the trimmed V and J ends, which lost 7 bases and 2 bases, there was a span of 11 bases. This CDR3 has 13 amino acids.

This clonotype came up many times. The CDR3 here is CASSYGLAGGRETQYF. The CDR3 nucleotides read TGTGCCAGCAGTTACGGACTAGCGGGAGGGCGCGAGACCCAGTACTTC. The chain is built from TRBV6-5 and TRBJ2-5; 15 bases are a match to TRBD2. Germline V gene sequence: CDR1 MNHEY, CDR2 SVGAGI. The CDR3 contains 16 residues. Trimming cost V 2 bases and J 5 bases; bases outside gene matches: 3.

This clonotype has a count of ten or more. V gene TRBV9 combines with J gene TRBJ2-7; D gene ambiguous. The V gene's germline CDR1 is SGDLS and CDR2 YYNGEE. V was shortened by 0 bases and J by 6 bases, with 13 bases between the two germline ends. CDR3 length equals 14 residues. The CDR3 nucleotides read TGTGCCAGCAGCGTAGATGGCAGGACCCGCGAGCAGTACTTC. Translation: CASSVDGRTREQYF.

This clonotype showed up many times. The chain uses TRBV7-2 and TRBJ1-2; D not certain. The germline V gene has CDR1 SGHTA and CDR2 FQGNSA. This CDR3 has 13 residues. With 3 bases removed from V and 4 bases from J, the gap between germline ends came to 9 bases. In DNA form, the CDR3 reads TGTGCCAGCAGCTTTGCACGGATCTATGGCTACACCTTC. Its protein is CASSFARIYGYTF.

This clonotype showed up many times. The V gene is TRBV20-1, the J gene TRBJ2-2; possibly TRBD1 for D (6 bases). Germline CDR1 reads DFQATT; CDR2 reads SNEGSKA (reference sequence). Trimming took off 0 bases at V and 0 bases at J, with 8 bases between the two ends. This CDR3 has 15 residues. CDR3 residues: CSARDRTANTGELFF. The CDR3 bases are TGCAGTGCTAGAGATCGGACAGCGAACACCGGGGAGCTGTTTTTT.

As to this clonotype: A much larger clone sits a single nucleotide away, making a read error possible. The chain combines TRBV6-1 with TRBJ2-5; TRBD1 agrees at 9 bases. Trimming took 6 bases from V and 5 from J; bases not matched to a gene: 7. Germline V lookup: CDR1 MNHNS, CDR2 SASEGT. This CDR3 contains 14 residues. CDR3 sequence reads: CASRGQGMRETQYF. The CDR3 nucleotides read TGTGCCAGCAGAGGACAGGGGATGAGGGAGACCCAGTACTTC.

This clonotype was picked up a small number of times. The rearrangement joins TRBV24-1 to TRBJ2-3; a possible D gene is TRBD1 (6 bases). The length of the CDR3 is 18 residues. Germline V gene lookup returns CDR1 KGHDR and CDR2 SFDVKD. The V end lost 0 bases, the J end lost 3 bases, and 18 bases lay between the germline ends. CDR3 protein: CATSDLWGREGGTDTQYF. CDR3 sequence (DNA): TGTGCCACCAGTGATTTGTGGGGCAGGGAAGGGGGAACAGATACGCAGTATTTT.

The table lists this clonotype with many counts. The chain employs TRBV28 and TRBJ2-7; 7 bases align to TRBD1. The germline gives CDR1 MDHEN, CDR2 SYDVKM. This CDR3 has 14 amino acids. The ends lost 5 bases at V and 4 bases at J; junction bases unmatched: 8. CDR3: CASSEQGLGYEQYF. CDR3 DNA: TGTGCCAGCAGTGAACAGGGGCTCGGATACGAGCAGTACTTC.

The V call is TRBV9, the J call TRBJ1-6, with D hard to call. The V and J ends lost 4 bases and 6 bases respectively, with 5 bases between them. The CDR3 spans 12 residues. CDR1 SGDLS and CDR2 YYNGEE come from the germline V gene. CDR3 sequence reads: CASSPFNSPLHF. Written as DNA, the CDR3 is TGTGCCAGCAGCCCCTTTAATTCACCCCTCCACTTT. Combining the CDR3 with reference TRBV9 and TRBJ1-6 gives the whole variable domain DSGVTQTPKHLITATGQRVTLRCSPRSGDLSVYWYQQSLDQGLQFLIQYYNGEERAKGNILERFSAQQFPDLHSELNLSSLELGDSALYFCASSPFNSPLHFGNGTRLTVT.

The chain links TRBV5-6 to TRBJ1-1, with TRBD1 identical over 10 bases. This CDR3 comprises 18 residues. V shed 4 bases and J 1 base; nucleotides not matched to a gene: 13. Germline V lookup: CDR1 SGHDT, CDR2 YYEEEE. CDR3 amino acids: CASSQYRDRGRRNTEAFF. The DNA of the CDR3 is TGTGCCAGCAGCCAGTACCGGGACAGGGGTCGGCGGAACACTGAAGCTTTCTTT.